This is a list of T cell receptor beta chains from one sample in a study of CD8 T cells in Susac syndrome. TCRdb reprocessed the immunoSEQ multiplex PCR reads via MiXCR and lists one record per CDR3 protein. Counted here are 100,000 to 150,000 distinct CDR3 sequences, about 95% occurring once; the ten biggest clones make up more than 0.09%. Sequenced input: CD4+ T cells from PBMCs. Every receptor here comes from a human donor in good health. Each CDR3 is given with its conserved first and last residue. A D gene is named only where the DNA matches it firmly. Clone size is given for some rows only: seen once, a few or many times, or a class if the clone is expanded.

>TRBV5-1|TRBJ2-2|NA|NA
TGCGCCAGCAGCGCTGACCCGTCCGGGGAGCTGTTTTTT
CASSADPSGELFF
>TRBV28|TRBJ1-4|once|TRBD1
TGTGCCAGCAGTTTCAATACCAACAGGGGCAAACTGTTTTTT
CASSFNTNRGKLFF
>TRBV13|TRBJ2-6|NA|NA
TGTGCCAGCAGCTTAAGGTTCGTCTCTGGGGCCAACGTCCTGACTTTC
CASSLRFVSGANVLTF
>TRBV6-1|TRBJ2-7|NA|NA
TGTGCCAGCAGTGATTTACAGGGTGCACGAGAGCAGTACTTC
CASSDLQGAREQYF
>TRBV6-6|TRBJ2-5|NA|NA
TGTGCCAGCAGCCAAGTAGCTCGGGAGACCCAGTACTTC
CASSQVARETQYF
>TRBV6-6|TRBJ2-3|once|TRBD1
TGTGCCAGCAGTCAGGGGCAGACAGGGATCACAGATACGCAGTATTTT
CASSQGQTGITDTQYF
>TRBV3-1|TRBJ2-3|NA|TRBD1
TGTGCCAGCAGGTCCGGGACAGACACAGATACGCAGTATTTT
CASRSGTDTDTQYF
>TRBV5-6|TRBJ2-5|NA|NA
TGTGCCAGCAGCTCTACTCGACCCTCGTGGGGGGAAGAGACCCAGTACTTC
CASSSTRPSWGEETQYF
>TRBV29-1|TRBJ2-3|once|NA
TGCAGCGTTGGAGGGACCACAGATACGCAGTATTTT
CSVGGTTDTQYF
>TRBV19|TRBJ2-1|NA|TRBD2
TGTGCCAGTAGTATAGATGGGGCGGGAGTATGGTACAATGAGCAGTTCTTC
CASSIDGAGVWYNEQFF
>TRBV20-1|TRBJ2-7|once|TRBD2
TGCAGTGCTCGCGGGAAGCGGGAGATTCCCTACGAGCAGTACTTC
CSARGKREIPYEQYF
>TRBV6-2/TRBV6-3|TRBJ2-2|NA|TRBD1
TGTGCCAGCTCCACAGGGGTTTCCACCGGGGAGCTGTTTTTT
CASSTGVSTGELFF
>TRBV27|TRBJ1-5|NA|NA
TGTGCCAGCAGGGGGACGACGGATAATCAGCCCCAGCATTTT
CASRGTTDNQPQHF
>TRBV5-1|TRBJ2-1|NA|TRBD2
TGCGCCAGCAGCACCGGACTAGCGGGAGAGGAGCAGTTCTTC
CASSTGLAGEEQFF
>TRBV29-1|TRBJ2-3|NA|TRBD1
TGCAGCGCGGGACAGGGGGGAACAGATACGCAGTATTTT
CSAGQGGTDTQYF
>TRBV20-1|TRBJ2-7|NA|NA
TGCAGTGCTAGAGATCCGGGAGCTCTTGGATCCTACGAGCAGTACTTC
CSARDPGALGSYEQYF
>TRBV4-2|TRBJ1-4|NA|NA
TGTGCCAGCAGCCAAGGCCCCTTTTTTGGGAGTGCAAAACTGTTTTTT
CASSQGPFFGSAKLFF
>TRBV2|TRBJ1-5|NA|TRBD1
TGTGCCAGCAGCCGGGACAGGGGGCTTGGTCAGCCCCAGCATTTT
CASSRDRGLGQPQHF
>TRBV7-9|TRBJ2-1|NA|TRBD1
TGTGCCAGCAGCTTAGGACAGGGGATCAATGAGCAGTTCTTC
CASSLGQGINEQFF
>TRBV5-1|TRBJ2-6|NA|NA
TGCGCCAGCAGCTTGGATGGTATCGGGGCCAACGTCCTGACTTTC
CASSLDGIGANVLTF
>TRBV20-1|TRBJ2-7|NA|NA
TGCAGTGCTAAAGCGGCCAGCTCCTACGAGCAGTACTTC
CSAKAASSYEQYF